This T cell receptor beta chain was captured by sequencing in a study of cytomegalovirus exposure and HLA in healthy donors (dated by TCRdb to the late 2010s). General notes on the study: An earlier analysis of around 600 of the donors reported roughly 270 Gb of sequence data and 100 million to 130 million unique TCR beta sequences from about 180 million T cells. To predict cytomegalovirus infection status, the study combined high-throughput TCR immunosequencing, statistical association of individual TCRs with disease status, and machine learning. Rather than using new phenotypic data, the later analysis identified candidate immune exposures from TCR beta sequences and from how often those sequences occurred across donors. Among roughly 400 genotyped donors of the cohort, an average of about 240,000 unique TCR beta nucleotide sequences was sequenced per donor, of which approximately 19% were non-productive. Every discovery cohort repertoire had been produced on one sequencing platform. Of the 300 to 400 genotyped donors, 65% to 90% fell in the genetic ancestry cluster associated with self-reported Caucasian donors. Roughly five DR-DQ haplotypes were handled as single units for association and clustering because linkage in the cohort was strong. An early release that covered some 630 HLA-typed donors contained approximately 300 gigabases of sequencing data and about 84 million unique TCR sequences. To decide whether each TCR beta V gene segment behaved as functional or pseudogenic, an earlier analysis of over 500 of the donors relied on high-throughput TCR beta sequencing. A later analysis re-examined previously published TCR beta repertoires from just over 650 donors and added high-resolution HLA genotyping to investigate patterns of TCR occurrence. The study aimed to test whether cataloging public T cell receptors could reveal signatures of past pathogen exposure. Alongside the repertoire data, information on donor age, sex, ethnicity and CMV serostatus was compiled. Using immunosequencing, the study profiled T cell repertoires from about 650 subjects and related those repertoires to cytomegalovirus serostatus. A separate validation cohort of over 95 different subjects was used in addition to the approximately 700-subject first cohort. Both class I and class II loci were covered by HLA typing, at four-digit resolution. Typing coverage differed by locus: A, B, C, DRB1 and DQB1 were typed in about 620-630 donors, DQA1 in 500 to 550, DPA1 in roughly 590, and DPB1 in just under 490. A later genetic analysis used genome-wide SNP genotypes for about 65% of the roughly 670 donors, treating that subset as a discovery cohort.

After removal of 5 bases from V and 6 bases from J, the junction retains 9 bases not matched to a gene. From the cysteine up to the phenylalanine, the CDR3 has a length of 16 residues. Here the CDR3 DNA is all that survives: 48 bases in frame from base 1. CDR1 SGHTA and CDR2 FQGNSA are derived from the germline V gene. In the case of this clone: Its antigen is not yet known. Base qualities are not provided; no much larger clone lies one nucleotide away.

The cohort consisted of some 730 healthy bone marrow donors. All cohort members were sampled while nominally healthy, although unrecorded immune exposures were likely present. The donor was CMV seronegative and was included in the group of 352 seronegative cohort members. Each donor provided a peripheral blood sample, and peripheral blood mononuclear cells were used for TCR beta sequencing. Genomic DNA was extracted from the blood cell samples with the Qiagen DNeasy Blood Extraction Kit. The library was made by the immunoSEQ multiplex PCR assay. For the multiplex PCR, a mixture combining 60 forward primers for TCR Vbeta segments and 13 reverse primers for TCR Jbeta segments was used. A multiplex PCR assay on genomic DNA amplified the CDR3 region of rearranged TCR beta genes. The amplified TCR beta libraries were sequenced on the Illumina HiSeq System as 87-base-pair reads. As for the original processing: In a later analysis, some 80 million unique TCR beta chains were counted across the roughly 610 repertoires, and about 10 million of these chains were shared by at least two donors. A nearest-neighbor algorithm error-corrected the raw reads and collapsed the reads into unique sequences, merging closely related sequences to remove PCR and sequencing errors. CDR3 sequences were aligned to IMGT reference sequences to assign V, D and J gene segments. For a sequence to be retained, at least a six-nucleotide match to both a V gene segment and a J gene segment was required. Rearrangements were classified as productive when the CDR3 lacked stop codons and remained in frame with V and J, and all other rearrangements were classified as non-productive. CDR3 was defined by IMGT convention, running from the second conserved V-encoded cysteine to the conserved J-encoded phenylalanine. In an earlier analysis of just under 600 of the donors, sequences lacking an unambiguous match to a single V gene segment were excluded. An earlier analysis of approximately 590 of the donors classified V segments as functional when productive rearrangements were above 56.7% and as segregating when the standard deviation between donors was above 5%. A statistical classification framework was developed to diagnose cytomegalovirus status using the catalog of TCR beta chain sequences. In a later analysis, V and J genes were assigned by comparing TCR nucleotide sequences against IMGT/GENE-DB human TR gene sequences. The TCRdist pipeline was used in a later analysis to assign CDR3 sequences and most-parsimonious VDJ recombination scenarios. A later analysis defined each TCR beta chain by its CDR3 amino acid sequence plus V-gene family, and excluded reads lacking a unique V-gene family. A later analysis removed roughly 590 highly shared, low-generation-probability nucleotide sequences to deal with suspected cross-contamination and a sequencing artifact. A later analysis calculated a clonal expansion index for each public chain from normalized within-repertoire ranks of inferred template counts. In a later analysis, generation probabilities were computed using a VDJ recombination model fitted to out-of-frame rearrangements, and the results were checked against IGoR. A later analysis scored TCR-TCR, TCR-HLA and TCR-CMV co-occurrence with hypergeometric tests, applying a repertoire-size bias correction to TCR pairs. A later analysis estimated false discovery rates by permuting HLA or CMV assignments 20 times. In a later analysis, co-occurring TCRs were grouped using DBSCAN, with TCRdist sequence similarity added in when clustering inside HLA-allele-positive subsets. Co-occurrence clustering excluded repertoires with fewer than 30,000 or more than 120,000 public chains, plus five with anomalous nucleotide sharing. Held by TCRdb, this immuneACCESS table contains in-frame sequences only and omits some clones. Under half of the omission traces to an unresolved V gene where checked; the cause of the rest is unknown. D and trimming come from the DNA, and the V and J calls and clone size come from that table. The sample yields more than 95,000 clones; 75% were counted once. The ten largest clones add up to approximately 1.3% of the sample.

Study-level results and caveats: V-gene and J-gene trimming of TCR beta chains was associated with a missense DCLRE1C variant in a later genetic analysis, and the association was replicated in an independent cohort. Most TCR sequences were seen in very few donors, while some public TCRs were found in many individuals. In an earlier analysis of more than 450 of the donors, most TCR beta V segments were observed in productive rearrangements about 87% or about 30% of the time, broadly matching IMGT annotations. Only TCR beta chains were sequenced in this cohort, and the absence of alpha or paired-chain data limited detectable features. Roughly uniform sequencing depth across donors was assumed in presence/absence analyses, although this assumption may not hold. Correlated functional status among segregating V segments might be attributable to linkage disequilibrium, but an unknown experimental factor could not be ruled out. The earlier analysis of some 540 of the donors excluded approximately 17 rarely observed V segments, including chromosome 9 orphons, because counts were too low. In a later analysis, several top co-occurrence clusters were reported to appear linked to parvovirus B19, influenza, CMV and Epstein-Barr virus. HLA typing was unavailable for some donors at each locus, so association tests used only the typed subset. The 87-base-pair reads could not distinguish some IMGT-functional V segments, including TRBV6-2 and TRBV6-3, so those segments were excluded. In both the original and validation cohorts, the classifier was reported to diagnose cytomegalovirus status with high specificity and sensitivity. A cluster of highly shared sequence variants was judged likely to be a technical artifact of the sequencing pipeline. A further reported finding was that TCR beta sequences accurately predicted the HLA-A and HLA-B alleles for most subjects in the first cohort. Specific HLA alleles were associated with about 17,000 TCR beta sequences at a false discovery rate of 0.05 in a later analysis. In a later analysis, most CMV-associated TCR beta chains were found to appear HLA-restricted, with HLA associations seemingly driven largely by CMV exposure. CMV serostatus was the only immune exposure information available for the cohort. A total of fewer than 200 TCR beta chains were listed by the study as associated with cytomegalovirus. In a later analysis, HLA-associated TCR beta chains were found to be more clonally expanded and to have lower generation probabilities than equally common non-associated chains. Assigning TCR associations to individual alleles was difficult when HLA alleles, especially DR and DQ, strongly co-occurred. A few of the identified cytomegalovirus-associated TCR beta chains were confirmed in vitro to be specific for cytomegalovirus antigens. The authors suggested that the approach could potentially be extended to other disease states and immunological phenotypes. In a later analysis, the rate of TCR association differed among HLA loci, with DRB1 alleles having the most associated TCRs and HLA-C alleles having the fewest. In a later genetic analysis, fewer N-insertions in productive TCRs were reported among donors in an Asian-associated ancestry cluster than the approximately 630-donor mean.

Sequencing was carried out using PBMCs. The rearranged segments are TRBV7-2 and TRBJ1-6, and 8 junction bases match TRBD1. The TCR was taken from a man aged 40-55 years in good health and CMV-seronegative. The CDR3 protein is CASSPMGGTGNSPLHF. At the DNA level, the sequence is TGTGCCAGCAGCCCAATGGGGGGGACAGGTAATTCACCCCTCCACTTT.